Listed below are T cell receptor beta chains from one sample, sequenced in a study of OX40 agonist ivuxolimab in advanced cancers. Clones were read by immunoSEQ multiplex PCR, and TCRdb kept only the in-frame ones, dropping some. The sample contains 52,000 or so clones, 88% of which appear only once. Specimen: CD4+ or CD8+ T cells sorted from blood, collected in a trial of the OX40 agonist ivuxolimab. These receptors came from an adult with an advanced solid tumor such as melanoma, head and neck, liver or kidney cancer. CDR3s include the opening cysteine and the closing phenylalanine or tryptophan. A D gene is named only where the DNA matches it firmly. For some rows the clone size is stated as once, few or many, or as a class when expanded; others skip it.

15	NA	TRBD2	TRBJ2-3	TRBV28	TGTGCCAGCATCGAGTTCGGGGGGACCTCTGATACGCAGTATTTT	CASIEFGGTSDTQYF
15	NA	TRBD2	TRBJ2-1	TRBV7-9	TGTGCCAGCAGCTTAGTTTTAGCGGGAGGCGGTGAGCAGTTCTTC	CASSLVLAGGGEQFF
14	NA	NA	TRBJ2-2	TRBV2	TGTGCCAGCAGTGTGGGAGCCAGCACCGGGGAGCTGTTTTTT	CASSVGASTGELFF
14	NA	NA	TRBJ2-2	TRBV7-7	TGTGCCAGCAGCTTAGGGGCGGACACCGGGGAGCTGTTTTTT	CASSLGADTGELFF
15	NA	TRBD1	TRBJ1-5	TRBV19	TGTGCCAGTAGTTCCGACAGGGCGGGCAATCAGCCCCAGCATTTT	CASSSDRAGNQPQHF
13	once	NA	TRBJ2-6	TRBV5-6	TGTGCCAGCTGTAGATTCGGGGCCAACGTCCTGACTTTC	CASCRFGANVLTF
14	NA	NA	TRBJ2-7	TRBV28	TGTGCCAGCAGTCCTGGAGGGTATTTGTACGAGCAGTACTTC	CASSPGGYLYEQYF
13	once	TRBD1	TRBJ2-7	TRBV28	TGTGCCAGCAGTTTATGGACAGGGGACGAGCAGTACTTC	CASSLWTGDEQYF
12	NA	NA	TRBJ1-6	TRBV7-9	TGTGCCAGCAGCTTAGGCCTTTCACCCCTCCACTTT	CASSLGLSPLHF
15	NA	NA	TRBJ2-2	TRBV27	TGTGCCAGCAGTTTGAGCCCGAGGGGAACCGGGGAGCTGTTTTTT	CASSLSPRGTGELFF
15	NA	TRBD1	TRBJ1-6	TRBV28	TGTGCCAGCAGTTTATTCTCAGGGGGTTTATCACCCCTCCACTTT	CASSLFSGGLSPLHF
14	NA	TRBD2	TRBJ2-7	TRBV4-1	TGCGCCAGCAGCCAACGGCGGGAGTTCTACGAGCAGTACTTC	CASSQRREFYEQYF
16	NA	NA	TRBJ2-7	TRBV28	TGTGCCAGCAGTACCGACCCTAGCGCCTACTCCCACGAGCAGTACTTC	CASSTDPSAYSHEQYF
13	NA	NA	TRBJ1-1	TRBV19	TGTGCCAGTAGGGCCAGAGGGAACACTGAAGCTTTCTTT	CASRARGNTEAFF
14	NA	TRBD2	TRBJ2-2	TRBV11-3	TGTGCCAGCAGCCCATGGGGACTAGCCGGGGAGCTGTTTTTT	CASSPWGLAGELFF
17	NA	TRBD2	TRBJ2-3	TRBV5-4	TGTGCCAGCTCGGAGCCTAGCGGGAGGGCCGGTGGGGATACGCAGTATTTT	CASSEPSGRAGGDTQYF
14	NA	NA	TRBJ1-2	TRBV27	TGTGCCAGCAGTTTAGTGGGCGCGAGCTATGGCTACACCTTC	CASSLVGASYGYTF
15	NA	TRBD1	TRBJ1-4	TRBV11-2	TGTGCCAGCAGGTTGGGACAGGTCCCCTGGGAAAAACTGTTTTTT	CASRLGQVPWEKLFF
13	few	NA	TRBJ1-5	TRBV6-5	TGTGCCAGCAGTTACTCATTACGGACTCCCCAGCATTTT	CASSYSLRTPQHF
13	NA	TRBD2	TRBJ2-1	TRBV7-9	TGTGCCAGCAGCTTCGATAGCGGGGGGGAGCAGTTCTTC	CASSFDSGGEQFF
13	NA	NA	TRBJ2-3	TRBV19	TGTGCCAGTAGTATGAAGAGCCCGAGGACGCAGTATTTT	CASSMKSPRTQYF
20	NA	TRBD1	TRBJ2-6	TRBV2	TGTGCCAGCAGTGAATTACCGGGACAGGGGACCCTTCCTGGGGCCAACGTCCTGACTTTC	CASSELPGQGTLPGANVLTF